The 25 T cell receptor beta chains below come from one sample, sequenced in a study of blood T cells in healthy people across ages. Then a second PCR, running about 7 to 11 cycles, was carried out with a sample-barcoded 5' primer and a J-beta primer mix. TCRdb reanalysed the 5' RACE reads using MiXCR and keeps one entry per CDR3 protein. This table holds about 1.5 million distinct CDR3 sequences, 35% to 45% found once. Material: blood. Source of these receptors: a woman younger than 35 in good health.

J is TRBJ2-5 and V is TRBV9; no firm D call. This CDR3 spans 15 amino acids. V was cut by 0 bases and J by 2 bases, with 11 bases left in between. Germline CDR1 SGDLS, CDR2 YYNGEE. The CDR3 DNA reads TGTGCCAGCAGCGTAGGGGCCTTACATCAAGAGACCCAGTACTTC. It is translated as CASSVGALHQETQYF.

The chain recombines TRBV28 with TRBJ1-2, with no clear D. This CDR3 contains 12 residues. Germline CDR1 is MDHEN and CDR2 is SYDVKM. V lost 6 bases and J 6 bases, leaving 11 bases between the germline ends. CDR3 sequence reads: CASRNLVDGYTF. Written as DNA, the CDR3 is TGTGCCAGCAGGAACCTGGTGGATGGCTACACCTTC.

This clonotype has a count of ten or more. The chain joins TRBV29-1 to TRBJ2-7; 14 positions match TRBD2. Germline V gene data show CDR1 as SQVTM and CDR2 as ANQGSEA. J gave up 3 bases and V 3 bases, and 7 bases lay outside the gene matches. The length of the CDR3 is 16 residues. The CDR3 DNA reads TGCAGCGTTGATGGGGGACTAGCGGGGGATGACTACGAGCAGTACTTC. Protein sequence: CSVDGGLAGDDYEQYF.

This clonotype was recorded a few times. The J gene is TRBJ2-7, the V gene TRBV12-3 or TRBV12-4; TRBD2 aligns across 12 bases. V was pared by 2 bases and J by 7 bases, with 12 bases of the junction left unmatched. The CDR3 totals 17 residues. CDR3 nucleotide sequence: TGTGCCAGCAGTTTAAATGGACTAGCGGGGTTCGCGGGGGAGCAGTACTTC. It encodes CASSLNGLAGFAGEQYF.

The CDR3 DNA reads TGTGCCAGCAGGATCACTAGCCTCACGAACACCGGGGAGCTGTTTTTT. Amino acid sequence: CASRITSLTNTGELFF. J is TRBJ2-2 and V is TRBV7-2, with D perhaps TRBD2 (6 bases). The CDR3 covers 16 residues. Trimming cost V 6 bases and J 0 bases, with 14 bases left between them. Looked up from germline, CDR1 is SGHTA and CDR2 is FQGNSA.

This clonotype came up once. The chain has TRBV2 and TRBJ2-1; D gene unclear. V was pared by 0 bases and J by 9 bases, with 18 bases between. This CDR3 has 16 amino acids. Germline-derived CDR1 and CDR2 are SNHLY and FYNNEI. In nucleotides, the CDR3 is TGTGCCAGCAGTGAAGCGCACCCACCCAGAGTAGGTGAGCAGTTCTTC. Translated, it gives CASSEAHPPRVGEQFF.

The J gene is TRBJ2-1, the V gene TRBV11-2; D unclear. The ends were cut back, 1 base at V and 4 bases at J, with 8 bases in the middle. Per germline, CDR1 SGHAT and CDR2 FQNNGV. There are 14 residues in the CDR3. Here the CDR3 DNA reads TGTGCCAGCAGCTTAGGGTCAGTATACAATGAGCAGTTCTTC. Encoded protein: CASSLGSVYNEQFF.

The CDR3 DNA reads as TGTGCCAGCTTAGATAAGACCGGGGAGCTGTTTTTT. Amino acids: CASLDKTGELFF. The chain links TRBV2 to TRBJ2-2; D gene uncertain. V was shortened by 8 bases and J by 5 bases, with 9 bases between the two germline ends. Per the germline V gene, CDR1 is SNHLY and CDR2 is FYNNEI. CDR3 length equals 12 residues.

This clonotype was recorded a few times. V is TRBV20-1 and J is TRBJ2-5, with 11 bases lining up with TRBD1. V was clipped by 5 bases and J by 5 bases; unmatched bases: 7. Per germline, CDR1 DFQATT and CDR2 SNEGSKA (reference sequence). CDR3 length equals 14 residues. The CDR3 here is CSAAARDRGETQYF. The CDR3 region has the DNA TGCAGTGCTGCTGCCCGGGACAGGGGGGAGACCCAGTACTTC.

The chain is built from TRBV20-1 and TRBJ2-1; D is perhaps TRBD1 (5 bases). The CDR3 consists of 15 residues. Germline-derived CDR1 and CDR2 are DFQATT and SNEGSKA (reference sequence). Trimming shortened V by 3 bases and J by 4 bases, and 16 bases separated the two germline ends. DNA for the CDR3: TGCAGTGCTAGGGCCCGACAGACCGAGTACAATGAGCAGTTCTTC. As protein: CSARARQTEYNEQFF.

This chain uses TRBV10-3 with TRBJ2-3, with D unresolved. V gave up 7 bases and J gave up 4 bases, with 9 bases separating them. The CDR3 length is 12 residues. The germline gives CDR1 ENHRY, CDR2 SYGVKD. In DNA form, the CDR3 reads TGTGCCATCACCGACACCCCAGATACGCAGTATTTT. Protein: CAITDTPDTQYF.

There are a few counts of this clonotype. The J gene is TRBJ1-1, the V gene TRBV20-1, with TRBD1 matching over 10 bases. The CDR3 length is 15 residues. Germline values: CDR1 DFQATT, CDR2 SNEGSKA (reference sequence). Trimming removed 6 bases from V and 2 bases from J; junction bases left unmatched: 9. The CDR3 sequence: CSAQGTGVSNTEAFF. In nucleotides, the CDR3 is TGCAGTGCCCAGGGGACAGGGGTTAGTAACACTGAAGCTTTCTTT.

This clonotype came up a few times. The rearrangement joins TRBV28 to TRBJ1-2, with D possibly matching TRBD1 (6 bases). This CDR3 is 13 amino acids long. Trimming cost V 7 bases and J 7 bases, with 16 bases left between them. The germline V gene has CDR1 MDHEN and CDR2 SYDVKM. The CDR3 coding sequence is TGTGCCAGCACCCTTGGACAGTCAGGTGGCTACACCTTC. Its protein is CASTLGQSGGYTF.

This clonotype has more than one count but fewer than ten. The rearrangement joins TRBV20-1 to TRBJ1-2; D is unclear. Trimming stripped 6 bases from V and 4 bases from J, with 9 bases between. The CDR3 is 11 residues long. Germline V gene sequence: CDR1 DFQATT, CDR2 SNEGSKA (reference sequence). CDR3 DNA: TGCAGTGCCGACCGCGGCTATGGCTACACCTTC. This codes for CSADRGYGYTF.

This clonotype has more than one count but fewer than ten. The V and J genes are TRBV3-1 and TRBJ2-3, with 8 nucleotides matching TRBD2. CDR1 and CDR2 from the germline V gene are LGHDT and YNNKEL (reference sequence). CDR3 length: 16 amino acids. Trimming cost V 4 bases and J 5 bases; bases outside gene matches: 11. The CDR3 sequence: CASSLSRLALGDTQYF. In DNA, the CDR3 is TGTGCCAGCAGCCTTTCGCGACTAGCGCTTGGAGATACGCAGTATTTT.

DNA of the CDR3: TGTGCCAGCAGTTTAGAGTGCGCGGCGGGCAGGGCGAACACTGAAGCTTTCTTT. Translated, it gives CASSLECAAGRANTEAFF. The chain uses TRBV12-3 or TRBV12-4 and TRBJ1-1; D is possibly TRBD1 (5 bases). V shed 1 base and J shed 1 base, with 19 bases lying between them. The CDR3 sequence is 18 residues long.

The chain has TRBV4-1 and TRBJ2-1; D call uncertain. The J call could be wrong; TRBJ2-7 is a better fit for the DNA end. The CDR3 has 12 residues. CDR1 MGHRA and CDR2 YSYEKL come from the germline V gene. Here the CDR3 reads CASSQYYNEQYF. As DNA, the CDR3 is TGCGCCAGCAGCCAGTACTACAATGAGCAGTACTTC.

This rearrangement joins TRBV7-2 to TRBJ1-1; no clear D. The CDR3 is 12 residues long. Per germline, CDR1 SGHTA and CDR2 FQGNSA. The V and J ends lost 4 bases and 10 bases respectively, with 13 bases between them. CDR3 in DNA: TGTGCCAGCAGCTATAATAAGCTTGGAGCTTTCTTT. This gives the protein CASSYNKLGAFF.

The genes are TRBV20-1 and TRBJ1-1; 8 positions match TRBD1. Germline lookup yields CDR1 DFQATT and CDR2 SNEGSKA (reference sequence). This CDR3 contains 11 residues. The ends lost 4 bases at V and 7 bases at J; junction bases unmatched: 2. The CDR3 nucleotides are TGCAGTGCTACAGGGGGCGGTGAAGCTTTCTTT. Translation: CSATGGGEAFF.

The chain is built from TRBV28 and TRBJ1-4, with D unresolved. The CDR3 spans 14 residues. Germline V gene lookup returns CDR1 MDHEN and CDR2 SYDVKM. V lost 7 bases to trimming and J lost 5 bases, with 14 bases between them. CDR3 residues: CASTPAGSNEKLFF. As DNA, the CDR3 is TGTGCCAGCACCCCAGCGGGGTCAAATGAAAAACTGTTTTTT.

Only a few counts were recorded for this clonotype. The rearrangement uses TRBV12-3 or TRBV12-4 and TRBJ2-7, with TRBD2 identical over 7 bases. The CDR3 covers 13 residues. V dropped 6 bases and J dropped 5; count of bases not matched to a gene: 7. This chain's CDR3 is CASRAGTTHEQYF. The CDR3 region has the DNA TGTGCCAGCAGGGCCGGGACTACCCACGAGCAGTACTTC.

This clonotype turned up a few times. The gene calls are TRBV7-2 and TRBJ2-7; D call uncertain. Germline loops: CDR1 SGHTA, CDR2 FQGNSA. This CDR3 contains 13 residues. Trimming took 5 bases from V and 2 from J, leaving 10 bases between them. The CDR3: CASSPRIAYEQYF. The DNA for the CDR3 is TGTGCCAGCAGCCCTCGTATAGCCTACGAGCAGTACTTC.

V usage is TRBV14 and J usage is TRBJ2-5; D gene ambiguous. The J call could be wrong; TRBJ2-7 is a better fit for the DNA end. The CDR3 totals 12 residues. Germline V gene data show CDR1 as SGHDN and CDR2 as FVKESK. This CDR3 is CASSHLPPEQYF. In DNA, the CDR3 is TGTGCCAGCAGCCATCTTCCCCCCGAGCAGTACTTC.

In DNA form, the CDR3 reads TGCAGTGCTAGTGGCCTAGCGGCCATCTCCTACAATGAGCAGTACTTC. Translating it yields CSASGLAAISYNEQYF. The chain links TRBV20-1 to TRBJ2-5; 7 bases are shared with TRBD2. The CDR3 loop spans 16 amino acids. Germline values: CDR1 DFQATT, CDR2 SNEGSKA (reference sequence). Trimming took 3 bases from V and 11 from J; bases not matched to a gene: 21.

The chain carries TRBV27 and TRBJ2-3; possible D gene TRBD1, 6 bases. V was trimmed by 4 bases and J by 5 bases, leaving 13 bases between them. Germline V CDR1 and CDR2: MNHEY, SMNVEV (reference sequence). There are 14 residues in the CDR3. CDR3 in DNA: TGTGCCAGCAGTTCGGGACACCTCATAGATACGCAGTATTTT. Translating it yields CASSSGHLIDTQYF.